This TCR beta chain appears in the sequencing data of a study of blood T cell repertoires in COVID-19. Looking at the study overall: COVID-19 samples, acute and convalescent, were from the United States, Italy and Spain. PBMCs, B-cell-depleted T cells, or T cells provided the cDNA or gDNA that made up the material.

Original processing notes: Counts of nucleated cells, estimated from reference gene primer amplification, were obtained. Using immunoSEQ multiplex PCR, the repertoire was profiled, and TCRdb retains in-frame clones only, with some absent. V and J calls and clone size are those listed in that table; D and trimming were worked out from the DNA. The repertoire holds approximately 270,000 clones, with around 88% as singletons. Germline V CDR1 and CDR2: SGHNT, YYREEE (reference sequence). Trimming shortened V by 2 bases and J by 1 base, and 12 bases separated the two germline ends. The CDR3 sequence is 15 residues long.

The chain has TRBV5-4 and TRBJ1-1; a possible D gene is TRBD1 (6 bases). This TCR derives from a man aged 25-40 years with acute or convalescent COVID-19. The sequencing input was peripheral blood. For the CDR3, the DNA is TGTGCCAGCAGCTTCTTTCAGGGGACGAACACTGAAGCTTTCTTT. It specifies CASSFFQGTNTEAFF.